This T cell receptor beta chain appears in the sequencing data of a study of vaccination effects on CD4 cells after COVID-19. As regards this clone: Its target is unknown.

Sequencing used immunoSEQ multiplex PCR; TCRdb keeps in-frame clones, though not all of them. The sample carries under 60,000 clones, roughly three quarters recorded once. The CDR3 consists of 14 residues. The V gene lost 3 bases and the J gene lost 2 bases, with 12 bases spanning the gap. Germline assignment: CDR1 DFQATT and CDR2 SNEGSKA (reference sequence). ViraFEST expansion of antigen-specific CD4+ T cells with viral peptide pools preceded sequencing. After around ten days in culture, the CD4+ T cells were isolated. The person had PCR-confirmed SARS-CoV-2 infection between March and December 2020. In the cultures, half the medium was exchanged for IL-2 medium on days 3 and 7.

The V gene is TRBV20-1, the J gene TRBJ2-3; D is ambiguous. The sequenced sample was CD4+ T cells from PBMCs cultured with HIV peptides, obtained before COVID-19 vaccination. Subset defined: HIV-1 Nef peptide pool negative control/reference culture. The origin of this receptor is a human donor who had a prior SARS-CoV-2 infection. CDR3 nucleotide sequence: TGCAGTGCTAGTCCCCCGCGGTACACAGATACGCAGTATTTT. Translation: CSASPPRYTDTQYF.